These 27 T cell receptor beta chains share one sample of origin, sequenced in a study of blood T cell repertoires in COVID-19. Using immunoSEQ multiplex PCR, the repertoire was profiled, and TCRdb retains in-frame clones only, with some absent. The top ten clones hold about 3% of a sample with about 83,000 clones, roughly 90% of them seen once. What was sequenced was peripheral blood. Receptors were obtained from a woman aged 45-59 years with active or convalescent COVID-19.

This clone was seen a handful of times. The chain has TRBV7-5 and TRBJ2-7; the tabulated D call, TRBD1, remains unverified against the DNA. TRBV7-5 corresponds to a pseudogene. This CDR3 is built from 14 residues. The CDR3 loop reads CARSPRDTYYEQYF. As DNA, the CDR3 is TGTGCCAGAAGCCCACGGGACACGTACTACGAGCAGTACTTC.

The chain is built from TRBV5-1 and TRBJ2-2; TRBD2 agrees at 13 bases. This CDR3 spans 20 amino acids. CDR1 SGHRS and CDR2 YFSETQ come from the germline V gene. The ends lost 2 bases at V and 0 bases at J; junction bases unmatched: 10. DNA for the CDR3: TGCGCCAGCAGCTTAGCACGACTAGCGGGGGGCTACGCGAACACCGGGGAGCTGTTTTTT. This sequence encodes CASSLARLAGGYANTGELFF.

The CDR3 bases are TGTGCCAGCAGTGACAGGGTCTATGGCTACACCTTC. Translation: CASSDRVYGYTF. The V call is TRBV28, the J call TRBJ1-2, with 7 bases matching TRBD1. The CDR3 sequence is 12 residues long. Trimming removed 5 bases from V and 4 bases from J; junction bases left unmatched: 1. Germline V gene sequence: CDR1 MDHEN, CDR2 SYDVKM.

The V call is TRBV18, the J call TRBJ2-5; no definite D call. CDR3 size: 11 residues. Trimming cost V 5 bases and J 2 bases, with 3 bases left between them. Germline CDR1 is KGHSH and CDR2 is LQKENI. The CDR3 is CASSSQETQYF. The CDR3 DNA reads TGTGCCAGCTCATCTCAAGAGACCCAGTACTTC.

This chain uses TRBV2 with TRBJ1-1; 7 bases map to TRBD1. V shed 6 bases, J shed 2 bases, and the junction held 15 bases outside the gene matches. In germline, CDR1 is SNHLY, CDR2 FYNNEI. This CDR3 comprises 17 residues. The CDR3 DNA reads as TGTGCCAGCAGGAGAGCCCGCGACAGGGATACTAACACTGAAGCTTTCTTT. This encodes CASRRARDRDTNTEAFF.

J is TRBJ2-3 and V is TRBV4-1; 8 nucleotides match TRBD2. The V gene end was trimmed by 4 bases and the J gene end by 0 bases; junction bases not matched to a gene: 9. The CDR3 sequence is 17 residues long. The germline gives CDR1 MGHRA, CDR2 YSYEKL. This chain's CDR3 is CASSPKLAGRSTDTQYF. CDR3 coding DNA: TGCGCCAGCAGCCCGAAATTAGCGGGGAGAAGCACAGATACGCAGTATTTT.

The gene calls are TRBV15 and TRBJ1-2; maybe TRBD1 (6 bases). The length of the CDR3 is 14 residues. CDR1 and CDR2 (germline): LNHNV, YYDKDF (reference sequence). V lost 0 bases, J lost 5 bases, and 10 bases lay in between. The CDR3 here is CATSREGTRYGYTF. The CDR3 region has the DNA TGTGCCACCAGCAGAGAGGGGACAAGATATGGCTACACCTTC.

The chain couples TRBV6-5 to TRBJ2-5; 8 bases align to TRBD2. From germline, CDR1 is MNHEY and CDR2 SVGAGI. The trim removed 4 bases at V and 2 bases at J, leaving 6 bases unmatched. The length of the CDR3 is 15 residues. In DNA, the CDR3 is TGTGCCAGCAGTTCTGGCGGGGGGAGACAAGAGACCCAGTACTTC. This codes for CASSSGGGRQETQYF.

The CDR3 reads CASSHGAVMNTEAFF. CDR3 sequence (DNA): TGCGCCAGCAGCCATGGGGCCGTCATGAACACTGAAGCTTTCTTT. The rearrangement links TRBV4-3 to TRBJ1-1, with D maybe TRBD1 (5 bases). With 3 bases removed from V and 0 bases from J, the gap between germline ends came to 11 bases. CDR3 length: 15 residues. The germline gives CDR1 LGHNA, CDR2 YSLEER.

The V and J genes are TRBV9 and TRBJ2-1; 13 positions match TRBD2. J lost 8 bases, V lost 5 bases, and 1 base had no gene match. CDR1 and CDR2 (germline): SGDLS, YYNGEE. CDR3 size: 13 residues. The CDR3: CASRGLAGHEQFF. CDR3 nucleotide sequence: TGTGCCAGCAGGGGACTAGCGGGGCATGAGCAGTTCTTC.

V gene TRBV19 combines with J gene TRBJ2-1, with 9 bases fitting TRBD2. Germline CDR1 LNHDA, CDR2 SQIVND (reference sequence). V lost 8 bases and J lost 0; bases outside the gene matches: 11. This CDR3 comprises 17 residues. The CDR3 protein is CASLGLAMGGSYNEQFF. In DNA, the CDR3 is TGTGCCAGTCTCGGACTAGCGATGGGTGGCTCCTACAATGAGCAGTTCTTC.

The chain is built from TRBV7-2 and TRBJ1-4, with D perhaps matching TRBD1 (6 bases). Germline V gene lookup returns CDR1 SGHTA and CDR2 FQGNSA. The CDR3 spans 14 residues. Trimming stripped 2 bases from V and 8 bases from J, with 12 bases between. The CDR3 DNA reads as TGTGCCAGCAGCTTACGGGGGGCTGGGGAAAAACTGTTTTTT. This codes for CASSLRGAGEKLFF. The complete variable domain, with remaining parts taken from reference TRBV7-2 and TRBJ1-4, reads GAGVSQSPSNKVTEKGKDVELRCDPISGHTALYWYRQSLGQGLEFLIYFQGNSAPDKSGLPSDRFSAERTGGSVSTLTIQRTQQEDSAVYLCASSLRGAGEKLFFGSGTQLSVL.

This clone was detected only once. The gene calls are TRBV18 and TRBJ1-1; TRBD1 matches at 8 bases. Germline V CDR1 and CDR2: KGHSH, LQKENI. V gave up 1 base and J gave up 5 bases; unmatched junction bases: 9. This CDR3 comprises 16 residues. CDR3 protein: CASSPLGQALWTEAFF. The CDR3, as DNA: TGTGCCAGCTCACCACTGGGACAGGCCTTGTGGACTGAAGCTTTCTTT.

The rearrangement joins TRBV5-1 to TRBJ1-1; D remains ambiguous. This CDR3 region has 12 residues. The germline V gene has CDR1 SGHRS and CDR2 YFSETQ. V was trimmed by 7 bases and J by 7 bases, leaving 14 bases between them. CDR3 residues: CASSPAGNEAFF. CDR3 nucleotide sequence: TGCGCCAGCTCCCCAGCGGGGAATGAAGCTTTCTTT.

The chain couples TRBV9 to TRBJ1-1; D call uncertain. Trimming stripped 4 bases from V and 3 bases from J, with 13 bases between. This CDR3 region has 14 residues. Looked up from germline, CDR1 is SGDLS and CDR2 is YYNGEE. The CDR3 DNA reads TGTGCCAGCAGCCCCTGGACGGGAGACACTGAAGCTTTCTTT. Translation: CASSPWTGDTEAFF.

The V and J genes are TRBV6-5 and TRBJ1-2; D possibly corresponds to TRBD1 (6 bases). Trimming left V 6 bases short and J 8 bases short, with 16 bases between. CDR3 length: 13 residues. CDR1 is MNHEY, CDR2 SVGAGI, per germline. The CDR3 loop is CASRTETGIGYTF. The CDR3 bases are TGTGCCAGCAGAACTGAAACAGGGATAGGCTACACCTTC.

This chain uses TRBV3-1 (or the pseudogene TRBV3-2) with TRBJ2-7, with 8 nucleotides matching TRBD1. V shed 5 bases, J shed 0 bases, and the junction held 6 bases outside the gene matches. Germline CDR1 LGHDT, CDR2 YNNKEL (reference sequence). The CDR3 sequence is 15 residues long. The CDR3 loop reads CASSLRQGSSYEQYF. DNA for the CDR3: TGTGCCAGCAGCTTACGACAGGGGAGCTCCTACGAGCAGTACTTC.

The chain links TRBV7-2 to TRBJ2-3; D ambiguous. Germline V lookup: CDR1 SGHTA, CDR2 FQGNSA. Trimming shortened V by 3 bases and J by 1 base, and 8 bases separated the two germline ends. This CDR3 is 14 amino acids long. CDR3 nucleotides: TGTGCCAGCAGCTTTTCTATGGGCACAGATACGCAGTATTTT. Translating it yields CASSFSMGTDTQYF.

The V and J genes are TRBV25-1 and TRBJ1-1; D is possibly TRBD1 (5 bases). V lost 1 base and J lost 0, with 9 bases in between. Germline V gene lookup returns CDR1 MGHDK and CDR2 SYGVNS. The CDR3 totals 15 residues. The CDR3 coding sequence is TGTGCCAGCAGTGAATTTAAGGGGATGAACACTGAAGCTTTCTTT. Translation gives CASSEFKGMNTEAFF. Using reference TRBV25-1 and TRBJ1-1 for the parts outside the CDR3, the full variable domain is EADIYQTPRYLVIGTGKKITLECSQTMGHDKMYWYQQDPGMELHLIHYSYGVNSTEKGDLSSESTVSRIRTEHFPLTLESARPSHTSQYLCASSEFKGMNTEAFFGQGTRLTVV.

This chain connects TRBV24-1 to TRBJ2-2; no firm D call. Germline CDR1 KGHDR, CDR2 SFDVKD. V lost 3 bases and J 4 bases, leaving 8 bases between the germline ends. The CDR3 has 14 residues. The CDR3 loop reads CATSDPRITGELFF. DNA for the CDR3: TGTGCCACCAGTGATCCGCGAATCACCGGGGAGCTGTTTTTT.

This clone has a handful of counts. The chain carries TRBV14 and TRBJ2-1; 8 nucleotides agree with TRBD2. Germline CDR1 SGHDN, CDR2 FVKESK. This CDR3 contains 13 residues. The V segment lost 4 bases and the J segment 12 bases; nucleotides outside the gene matches: 8. CDR3 amino acids: CASSPLNREGQFF. The CDR3 nucleotides are TGTGCCAGCAGCCCCCTCAACCGGGAGGGGCAGTTCTTC.

The chain employs TRBV19 and TRBJ1-1; possibly TRBD1 for D (6 bases). V lost 5 bases, J lost 1 base, and 8 bases lay in between. CDR3 length equals 13 residues. CDR1 is LNHDA and CDR2 is SQIVND in the germline V gene (reference sequence). The CDR3 spells CASSVGQNTEAFF. CDR3 coding DNA: TGTGCCAGTAGTGTGGGACAGAACACTGAAGCTTTCTTT.

The J gene is TRBJ2-2, the V gene TRBV24-1; 8 bases agree with TRBD1. Trimming at V came to 6 bases and at J to 1 base, leaving 6 bases not matched to a gene. The CDR3 is 16 amino acids. Germline loops: CDR1 KGHDR, CDR2 SFDVKD. CDR3 in amino acids: CATSKAGTGNTGELFF. For the CDR3, the DNA is TGTGCCACCAGTAAAGCCGGGACAGGGAACACCGGGGAGCTGTTTTTT.

The chain links TRBV7-2 to TRBJ1-2; a possible D gene is TRBD1 (5 bases). The ends were cut back, 4 bases at V and 6 bases at J, with 18 bases in the middle. The length of the CDR3 is 15 residues. CDR1 and CDR2 from the germline V gene are SGHTA and FQGNSA. CDR3 DNA sequence: TGTGCCAGCAGCTCCACCAATCAGGGTCTGGATGGCTACACCTTC. Translation: CASSSTNQGLDGYTF.

This clone appeared once. The chain has TRBV27 and TRBJ1-2; TRBD1 matches at 7 bases. Germline V CDR1 and CDR2: MNHEY, SMNVEV (reference sequence). The trim removed 4 bases at V and 8 bases at J, leaving 7 bases unmatched. This CDR3 spans 13 amino acids. CDR3 bases: TGTGCCAGCAGTTCTCCGGGACAGTTAGGCTACACCTTC. Encoded protein: CASSSPGQLGYTF.

The chain employs TRBV5-1 and TRBJ1-2; D ambiguous. The CDR3 totals 11 residues. The V and J ends lost 0 bases and 8 bases respectively, with 5 bases between them. Germline V gene sequence: CDR1 SGHRS, CDR2 YFSETQ. CDR3 DNA sequence: TGCGCCAGCAGCTTGGGAGGAGGCTACACCTTC. Translated: CASSLGGGYTF.

This clone was recorded only once. The V call is TRBV6-5, the J call TRBJ1-4, with D possibly being TRBD1 (5 bases). Germline V gene sequence: CDR1 MNHEY, CDR2 SVGAGI. This CDR3 comprises 14 residues. Trimming stripped 2 bases from V and 6 bases from J, with 10 bases between. The CDR3 sequence: CASSYRTSYEKLFF. The CDR3 nucleotides are TGTGCCAGCAGTTACCGGACATCCTATGAAAAACTGTTTTTT.